This T cell receptor beta chain was documented in a study of blood T cell repertoires in COVID-19. Overall study: The United States, Italy and Spain were the sources of the acute and convalescent COVID-19 samples.

Sequencing used immunoSEQ multiplex PCR; TCRdb keeps in-frame clones, though not all of them. Here the sample spans about 280,000 clones, roughly 89% being singletons. The V gene's germline CDR1 is MNHEY and CDR2 SVGAGI. The CDR3 is 14 amino acids. The V end was cut by 7 bases, the J end by 1 base, with 14 bases between. The TCR comes from a woman in her 30s with active or convalescent COVID-19. The sequenced sample consisted of peripheral blood. The V gene is TRBV6-5, the J gene TRBJ2-7, with D perhaps matching TRBD1 (6 bases). In DNA, the CDR3 is TGTGCCAGCAACGAACTTACAGGGTCCTACGAGCAGTACTTC. Translation gives CASNELTGSYEQYF.